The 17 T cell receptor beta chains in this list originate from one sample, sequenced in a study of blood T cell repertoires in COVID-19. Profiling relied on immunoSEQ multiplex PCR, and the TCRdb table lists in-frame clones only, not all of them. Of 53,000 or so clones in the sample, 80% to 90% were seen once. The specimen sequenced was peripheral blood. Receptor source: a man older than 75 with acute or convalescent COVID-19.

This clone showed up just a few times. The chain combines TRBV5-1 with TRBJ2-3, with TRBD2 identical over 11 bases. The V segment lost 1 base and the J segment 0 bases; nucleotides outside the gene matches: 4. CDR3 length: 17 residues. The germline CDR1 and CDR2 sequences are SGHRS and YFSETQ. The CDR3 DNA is TGCGCCAGCAGCTTGTCTAGCGGGGGGTTTAGCACAGATACGCAGTATTTT. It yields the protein CASSLSSGGFSTDTQYF.

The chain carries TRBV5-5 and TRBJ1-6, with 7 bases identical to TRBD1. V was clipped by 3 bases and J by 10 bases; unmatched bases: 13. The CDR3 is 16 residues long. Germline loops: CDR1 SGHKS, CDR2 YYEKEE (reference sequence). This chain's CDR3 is CASSWGPTGTRSPLHF. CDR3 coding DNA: TGTGCCAGCAGCTGGGGGCCGACAGGGACGAGGTCACCCCTCCACTTT.

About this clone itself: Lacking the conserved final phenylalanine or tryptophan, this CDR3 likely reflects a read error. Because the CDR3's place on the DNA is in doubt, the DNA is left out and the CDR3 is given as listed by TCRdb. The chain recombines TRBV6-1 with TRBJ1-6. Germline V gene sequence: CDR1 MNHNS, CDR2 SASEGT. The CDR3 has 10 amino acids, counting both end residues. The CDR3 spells CASSEAGGTV.

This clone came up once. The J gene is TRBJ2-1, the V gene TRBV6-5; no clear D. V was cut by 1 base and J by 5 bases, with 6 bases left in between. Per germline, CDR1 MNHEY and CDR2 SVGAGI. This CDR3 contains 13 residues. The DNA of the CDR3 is TGTGCCAGCAGTTACTGGCAGAACAATGAGCAGTTCTTC. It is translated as CASSYWQNNEQFF.

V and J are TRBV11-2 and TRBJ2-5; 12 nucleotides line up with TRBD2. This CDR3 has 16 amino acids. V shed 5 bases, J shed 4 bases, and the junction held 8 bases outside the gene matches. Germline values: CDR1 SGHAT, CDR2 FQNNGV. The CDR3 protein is CASSPQGLAGAETQYF. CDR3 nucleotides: TGTGCCAGCAGCCCACAGGGACTAGCGGGTGCAGAGACCCAGTACTTC. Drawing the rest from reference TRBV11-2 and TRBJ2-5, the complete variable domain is EAGVAQSPRYKIIEKRQSVAFWCNPISGHATLYWYQQILGQGPKLLIQFQNNGVVDDSQLPKDRFSAERLKGVDSTLKIQPAKLEDSAVYLCASSPQGLAGAETQYFGPGTRLLVL.

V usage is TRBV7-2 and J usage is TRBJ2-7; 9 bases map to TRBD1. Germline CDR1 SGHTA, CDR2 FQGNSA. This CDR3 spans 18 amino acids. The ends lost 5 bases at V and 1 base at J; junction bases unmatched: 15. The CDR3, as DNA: TGTGCCAGCAGCCCCGCGGGACAGGGAATTTTAAGTTCCTACGAGCAGTACTTC. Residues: CASSPAGQGILSSYEQYF.

The CDR3 region is CATSDPGQGKETQYF. In nucleotides, the CDR3 is TGTGCCACCAGTGACCCTGGACAGGGGAAAGAGACCCAGTACTTC. The V and J genes are TRBV24-1 and TRBJ2-5, with 9 nucleotides matching TRBD1. The CDR3 runs 15 residues. After removal of 4 bases from V and 3 bases from J, the junction contained 5 bases not matched to a gene. Germline lookup yields CDR1 KGHDR and CDR2 SFDVKD.

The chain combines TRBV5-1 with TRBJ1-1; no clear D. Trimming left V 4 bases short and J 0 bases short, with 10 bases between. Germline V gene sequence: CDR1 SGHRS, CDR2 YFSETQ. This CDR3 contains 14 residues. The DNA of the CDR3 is TGCGCCAGCAGCCCGGGGATGATGAACACTGAAGCTTTCTTT. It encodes CASSPGMMNTEAFF. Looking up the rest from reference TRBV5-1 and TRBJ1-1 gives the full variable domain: KAGVTQTPRYLIKTRGQQVTLSCSPISGHRSVSWYQQTPGQGLQFLFEYFSETQRNKGNFPGRFSGRQFSNSRSEMNVSTLELGDSALYLCASSPGMMNTEAFFGQGTRLTVV.

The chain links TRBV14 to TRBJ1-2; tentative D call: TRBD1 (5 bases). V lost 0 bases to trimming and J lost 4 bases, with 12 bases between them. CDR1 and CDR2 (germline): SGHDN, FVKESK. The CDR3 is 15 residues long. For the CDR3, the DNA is TGTGCCAGCAGCCAAGAAGTAACAGGACCCTATGGCTACACCTTC. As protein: CASSQEVTGPYGYTF.

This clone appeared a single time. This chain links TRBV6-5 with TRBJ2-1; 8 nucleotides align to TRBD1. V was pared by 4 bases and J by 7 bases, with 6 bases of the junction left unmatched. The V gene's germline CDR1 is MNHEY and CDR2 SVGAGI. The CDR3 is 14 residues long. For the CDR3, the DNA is TGTGCCAGCAGTTTGGACAGGGTGAGGAATGAGCAGTTCTTC. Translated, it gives CASSLDRVRNEQFF.

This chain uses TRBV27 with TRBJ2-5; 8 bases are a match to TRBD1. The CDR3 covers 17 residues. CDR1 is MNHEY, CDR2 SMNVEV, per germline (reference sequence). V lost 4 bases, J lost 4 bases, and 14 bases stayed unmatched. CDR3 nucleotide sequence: TGTGCCAGCAGTTCTACCGGGACAGGCTATGTTCGAGAGACCCAGTACTTC. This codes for CASSSTGTGYVRETQYF.

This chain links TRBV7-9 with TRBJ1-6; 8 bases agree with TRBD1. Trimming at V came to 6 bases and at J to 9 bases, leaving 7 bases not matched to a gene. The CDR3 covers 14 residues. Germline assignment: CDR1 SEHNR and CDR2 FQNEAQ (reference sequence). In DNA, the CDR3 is TGTGCCAGCAGTTTACAGGGGGTCGGTTCACCCCTCCACTTT. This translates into CASSLQGVGSPLHF.

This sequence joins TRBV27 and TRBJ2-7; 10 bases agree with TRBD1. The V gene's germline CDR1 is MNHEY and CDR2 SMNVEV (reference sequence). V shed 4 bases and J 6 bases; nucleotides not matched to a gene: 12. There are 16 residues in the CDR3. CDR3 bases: TGTGCCAGCAGTTCACTCCGGGACAGGGGTCACCGCGAGCAGTACTTC. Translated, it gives CASSSLRDRGHREQYF.

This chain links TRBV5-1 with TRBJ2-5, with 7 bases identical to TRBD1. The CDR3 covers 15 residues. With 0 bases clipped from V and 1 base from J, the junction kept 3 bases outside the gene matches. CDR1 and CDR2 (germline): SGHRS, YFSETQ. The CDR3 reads CASSLGSGGQETQYF. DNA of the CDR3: TGCGCCAGCAGCTTGGGCTCAGGGGGCCAAGAGACCCAGTACTTC.

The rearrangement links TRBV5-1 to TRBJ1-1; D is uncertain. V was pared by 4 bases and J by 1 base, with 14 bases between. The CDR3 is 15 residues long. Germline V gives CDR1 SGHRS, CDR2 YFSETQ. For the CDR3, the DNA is TGCGCCAGCAGCCCCGCCGGGATAACGAACACTGAAGCTTTCTTT. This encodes CASSPAGITNTEAFF.

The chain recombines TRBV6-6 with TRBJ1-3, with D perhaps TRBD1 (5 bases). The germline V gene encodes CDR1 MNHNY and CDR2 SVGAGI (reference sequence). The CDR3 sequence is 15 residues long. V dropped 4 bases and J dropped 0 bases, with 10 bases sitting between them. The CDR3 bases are TGTGCCAGCAGTTGGACACGAACCTCTGGAAACACCATATATTTT. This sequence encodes CASSWTRTSGNTIYF.

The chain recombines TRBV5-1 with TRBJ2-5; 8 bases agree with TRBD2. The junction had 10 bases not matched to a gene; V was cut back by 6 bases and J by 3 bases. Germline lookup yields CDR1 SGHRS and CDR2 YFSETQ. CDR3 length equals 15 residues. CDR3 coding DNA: TGCGCCAGCACTCGTAGCGGGACCCTAAAAGAGACCCAGTACTTC. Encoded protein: CASTRSGTLKETQYF.